This TCR beta chain appears in the sequencing data of a study of blood T cell repertoires in COVID-19 (dated by TCRdb to 2018 to 2021). Concerning the study at large: Samples covering the acute and convalescent phases of COVID-19 were provided by collaborators in the United States, Italy and Spain. Samples came from the ongoing ImmuneRACE study (first 160 participants) plus 1,254 subjects from 6 global collaborators. Where available, HLA class I and class II types were taken from metadata supplied by the sample provider and were not determined by assay-based typing. Nearly every sample came with metadata listing a de-identified subject ID, COVID-19 status, age in years and sex. Deeply sampled blood TCRbeta repertoires from subjects exposed to, actively infected with, or recovered from COVID-19 were included in the dataset. The material from the prospective study consisted of cDNA or gDNA derived from T cells, B-cell-depleted T cells, or PBMCs. The repertoires were released in a freely available public database intended as a resource for research on the immune response to SARS-CoV-2.

This clone turned up a few times. Its antigen remains unidentified. The record has no base qualities; no much larger clone is one base away. TCRbeta CDR3 regions were amplified from genomic DNA by means of the immunoSEQ Assay, a bias-controlled multiplex PCR. The authors processed their data as follows. The number of nucleated cells in each sample was estimated from the amplification of reference gene primers within the assay. To quantify the absolute abundance of each unique TCRbeta CDR3 rearrangement, sequence reads were collapsed and filtered. For each sample, productive Simpson clonality was calculated as the square root of Simpson's diversity index across productive rearrangements. TCRdb mirrors the immuneACCESS table, restricted to in-frame sequences. Some clones are absent from its copies; in checked studies, under half trace to an unresolved V gene, and the reason for the others is unknown. V, J and clone size derive from that table, while D and trimming were established from the DNA sequence. This sample gives around 160,000 clones in total; 75% to 85% of them show up just once. Jointly, the top ten make up 11% of the sample.

The CDR3 runs 14 amino acids, cysteine and phenylalanine included. CDR3 DNA only is kept here, 42 bases in frame from base 1. The germline V gene (reference sequence) sets CDR1 to MNHNY and CDR2 to SVGAGI. At the junction V is shortened by 5 bases and J by 5 bases; bases outside the gene matches: 6. General study outcomes and caveats: The quantity of clinical and demographic metadata differed by source and by participant and was supplied without curation.

The collaborating institutions used their own protocols to collect whole blood in K2EDTA tubes. For TCRbeta analysis, collaborator samples were shipped as frozen whole blood, as isolated PBMCs, or as DNA extracted from either sample type. The TCR comes from a human donor in a cohort sampled during active COVID-19. The chain is encoded by TRBV6-6 joined to TRBJ1-5; TRBD1 fits 7 bases in the junction. The material sequenced was peripheral blood. Here the CDR3 is given as CASSRQGSDQPQHF. The nucleotide sequence reads TGTGCCAGCAGTAGACAGGGATCCGATCAGCCCCAGCATTTT.